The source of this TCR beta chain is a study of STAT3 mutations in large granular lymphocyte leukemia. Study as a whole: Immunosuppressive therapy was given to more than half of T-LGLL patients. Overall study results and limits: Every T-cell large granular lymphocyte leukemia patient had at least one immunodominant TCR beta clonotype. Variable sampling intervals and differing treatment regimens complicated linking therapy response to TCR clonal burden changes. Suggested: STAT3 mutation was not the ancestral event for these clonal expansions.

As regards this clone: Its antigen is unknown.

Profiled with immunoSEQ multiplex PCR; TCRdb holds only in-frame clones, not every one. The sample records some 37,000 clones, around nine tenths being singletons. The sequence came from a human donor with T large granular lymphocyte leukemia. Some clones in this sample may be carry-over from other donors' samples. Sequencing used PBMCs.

DNA for the CDR3: TGTGCCAGCAGTTTAACGGGGGTGTCCGAAAAACTGTTTTTT. It translates to CASSLTGVSEKLFF. The chain recombines TRBV28 with TRBJ1-4; D perhaps matches TRBD1 (5 bases). Trimming removed 2 bases at V and 8 bases at J, with 12 bases between. The CDR3 sequence is 14 residues long. The germline CDR1 and CDR2 sequences are MDHEN and SYDVKM.